Listed here are 16 T cell receptor beta chains from one sample, sequenced in a study of T cell changes during pregnancy in multiple sclerosis. Assay: immunoSEQ multiplex PCR; the TCRdb copy retains only in-frame clones and omits some. The table shows tens of thousands of clones, with approximately 93% occurring only once. The sequenced sample was CD8+ T cells from peripheral blood mononuclear cells, obtained in the second trimester of pregnancy. Receptors were obtained from a female donor with multiple sclerosis, enrolled in a pregnancy study.

V usage is TRBV6-5 and J usage is TRBJ2-5; a possible D gene is TRBD1 (5 bases). CDR3 length: 15 residues. CDR1 and CDR2 (germline): MNHEY, SVGAGI. V shed 0 bases and J shed 2 bases, with 10 bases lying between them. The CDR3 is CASSYSTREQETQYF. The CDR3 region has the DNA TGTGCCAGCAGTTACTCGACCAGGGAACAAGAGACCCAGTACTTC.

This chain links TRBV7-9 with TRBJ2-5; possibly TRBD2 for D (5 bases). Germline CDR1 SEHNR, CDR2 FQNEAQ (reference sequence). The V end was cut by 6 bases, the J end by 5 bases, with 10 bases between. This CDR3 is built from 12 residues. CDR3 loop: CASRLTRETQYF. The DNA for the CDR3 is TGTGCCAGCAGGCTAACTAGGGAGACCCAGTACTTC.

This clone was seen a handful of times. V is TRBV5-5 and J is TRBJ2-7; D perhaps matches TRBD1 (6 bases). Germline CDR1 and CDR2: SGHKS and YYEKEE (reference sequence). V was pared by 5 bases and J by 2 bases, with 14 bases between. The CDR3 runs to 14 residues. Written as DNA, the CDR3 is TGTGCCAGCAGTTTCACAGGGACGGCCTACGAGCAGTACTTC. This gives the protein CASSFTGTAYEQYF.

The CDR3 DNA is TGTGCCAGCAGTGGACTAGCGGGAGGCCCAGATACGCAGTATTTT. Translated, it gives CASSGLAGGPDTQYF. The chain has TRBV6-5 and TRBJ2-3, with TRBD2 matching 14 bases. There are 15 residues in the CDR3. J was trimmed by 4 bases and V by 5 bases; bases with no gene match: 2. The germline V gene encodes CDR1 MNHEY and CDR2 SVGAGI.

The chain carries TRBV7-9 and TRBJ1-1; 9 nucleotides align to TRBD1. V was clipped by 1 base and J by 6 bases; unmatched bases: 9. The CDR3 consists of 16 residues. Germline CDR1 and CDR2: SEHNR and FQNEAQ (reference sequence). The DNA for the CDR3 is TGTGCCAGCAGCTTAGAAACAGGGGGCGCGAATCCTGAAGCTTTCTTT. This encodes CASSLETGGANPEAFF.

The chain employs TRBV2 and TRBJ2-1, with 11 bases lining up with TRBD2. The germline gives CDR1 SNHLY, CDR2 FYNNEI. The CDR3 covers 15 residues. V lost 6 bases and J lost 3; bases outside the gene matches: 4. Here the CDR3 reads CASRGTSGYYNEQFF. CDR3 in DNA: TGTGCCAGCAGGGGGACTAGCGGTTACTACAATGAGCAGTTCTTC. The whole variable domain, remainder taken from reference TRBV2 and TRBJ2-1, is EPEVTQTPSHQVTQMGQEVILRCVPISNHLYFYWYRQILGQKVEFLVSFYNNEISEKSEIFDDQFSVERPDGSNFTLKIRSTKLEDSAMYFCASRGTSGYYNEQFFGPGTRLTVL.

This chain uses TRBV7-9 with TRBJ2-2; no clear D gene. The CDR3 is made up of 11 amino acids. From germline, CDR1 is SEHNR and CDR2 FQNEAQ (reference sequence). Trimming left V 5 bases short and J 8 bases short, with 6 bases between. Written as DNA, the CDR3 is TGTGCCAGCAGCGTCACAGGGGAGCTGTTTTTT. It codes for CASSVTGELFF.

The chain has TRBV6-1 and TRBJ1-1, with D unresolved. Germline assignment: CDR1 MNHNS and CDR2 SASEGT. The length of the CDR3 is 14 residues. Trimming pared 2 bases from V and 1 base from J, leaving 8 bases between. CDR3 amino acids: CASSEYNRNTEAFF. For the CDR3, the DNA is TGTGCCAGCAGTGAATATAACAGGAACACTGAAGCTTTCTTT.

This sequence joins TRBV4-1 and TRBJ1-1; a possible D gene is TRBD1 (5 bases). V was trimmed by 3 bases and J by 2 bases, leaving 7 bases between them. This CDR3 contains 13 residues. Germline V gene data show CDR1 as MGHRA and CDR2 as YSYEKL. As DNA, the CDR3 is TGCGCCAGCAGCCAGACAGTAAACACTGAAGCTTTCTTT. Its protein product is CASSQTVNTEAFF.

The chain is built from TRBV12-5 and TRBJ1-2, with TRBD1 identical over 7 bases. The CDR3 is 18 residues long. Germline loops: CDR1 LGHNT, CDR2 FRNRAP. Trimming removed 3 bases from V and 0 bases from J; junction bases left unmatched: 13. The DNA for the CDR3 is TGTGCTAGTGGTTTTAAAGGGGGACGAACAGGGGCTAACTATGGCTACACCTTC. As protein: CASGFKGGRTGANYGYTF.

This clone was recorded once. DNA of the CDR3: TGTGCCAGCAGCTTATCCCCAGGGGCACTCGGTGAAGCTTTCTTT. Protein sequence: CASSLSPGALGEAFF. The chain has TRBV13 and TRBJ1-1; D is perhaps TRBD1 (6 bases). With 2 bases removed from V and 7 bases from J, the gap between germline ends came to 17 bases. The CDR3 runs 15 residues. Germline CDR1 is PRHDT and CDR2 is FYEKMQ (reference sequence).

The chain uses TRBV19 and TRBJ2-1, with a weak D call TRBD2 (6 bases). The ends were cut back, 6 bases at V and 0 bases at J, with 12 bases in the middle. The CDR3 spans 15 residues. Germline V gene sequence: CDR1 LNHDA, CDR2 SQIVND (reference sequence). CDR3 residues: CASRISGSSYNEQFF. The CDR3 bases are TGTGCCAGTAGGATTAGCGGTAGCTCCTACAATGAGCAGTTCTTC.

V is TRBV28 and J is TRBJ1-1, with 7 bases that match TRBD1. Germline V gives CDR1 MDHEN, CDR2 SYDVKM. Losses at the gene ends were 3 bases for V and 1 base for J; bases not matched to a gene: 5. CDR3 length: 15 amino acids. The CDR3 loop reads CASSLIWTGNTEAFF. In nucleotides, the CDR3 is TGTGCCAGCAGTTTGATATGGACAGGGAACACTGAAGCTTTCTTT.

The V gene is TRBV7-8, the J gene TRBJ1-4; tentative D call: TRBD1 (6 bases). This CDR3 has 16 residues. CDR1 is SGHVS, CDR2 FQNEAQ, per germline. V was pared by 0 bases and J by 6 bases, with 14 bases between. The CDR3 is CASSLATTGIDEKLFF. CDR3 nucleotide sequence: TGTGCCAGCAGCTTAGCGACAACAGGGATAGATGAAAAACTGTTTTTT.

This chain links TRBV27 with TRBJ1-4, with a tentative D call TRBD1 (5 bases). CDR1 is MNHEY, CDR2 SMNVEV, per germline (reference sequence). The germline V and J ends were trimmed by 3 bases and 12 bases, with 11 bases remaining between them. The CDR3 length is 12 residues. The CDR3 is CASSFRAGELFF. The DNA of the CDR3 is TGTGCCAGCAGTTTCAGGGCGGGGGAACTGTTTTTT.

This chain joins TRBV6-5 and TRBJ1-5, with 8 bases aligning to TRBD1. The J segment lost 7 bases and the V segment lost 6 bases, leaving 11 bases of the junction unmatched. The CDR3 sequence is 15 residues long. Germline values: CDR1 MNHEY, CDR2 SVGAGI. The CDR3 DNA is TGTGCCAGCAGCCCTTACTCGACAGGGGTACAGCCCCAGCATTTT. This gives the protein CASSPYSTGVQPQHF.